This T cell receptor (beta chain) was identified in a study of cytomegalovirus exposure and HLA in healthy donors. Overall study: Genotyping showed around four fifths of 398 donors falling in the Caucasian-associated ancestry cluster.

Study results and caveats: TCR beta chains numbering roughly 150 were designated cytomegalovirus-associated. Within the data, a cluster of highly shared sequence variants was likely a sequencing artifact.

When sampled, the donors appeared nominally healthy, though they likely had unrecorded immune exposures. Note on this clone: What it recognizes is unknown. Other DNA sequences in this specimen translate into the identical CDR3.

A multiplex PCR was run with 60 Vbeta primers and 13 Jbeta primers. Assay: immunoSEQ multiplex PCR; the TCRdb copy retains only in-frame clones and omits some. The data contain some 250,000 clones, 82% of them singletons. Germline-derived CDR1 and CDR2 are MNHEY and SVGAGI. The CDR3 consists of 15 residues. With V trimmed by 0 bases and J by 5 bases, 2 bases remained unmatched. This receptor was obtained from a woman between 40 and 50 years old in good health and CMV-seropositive. Sequencing input: PBMCs. The V gene is TRBV6-5, the J gene TRBJ2-1; the match to TRBD1 covers 9 bases. CDR3 residues: CASSYSGQGNNEQFF. The DNA of the CDR3 is TGTGCCAGCAGTTACTCGGGACAGGGAAACAATGAGCAGTTCTTC.